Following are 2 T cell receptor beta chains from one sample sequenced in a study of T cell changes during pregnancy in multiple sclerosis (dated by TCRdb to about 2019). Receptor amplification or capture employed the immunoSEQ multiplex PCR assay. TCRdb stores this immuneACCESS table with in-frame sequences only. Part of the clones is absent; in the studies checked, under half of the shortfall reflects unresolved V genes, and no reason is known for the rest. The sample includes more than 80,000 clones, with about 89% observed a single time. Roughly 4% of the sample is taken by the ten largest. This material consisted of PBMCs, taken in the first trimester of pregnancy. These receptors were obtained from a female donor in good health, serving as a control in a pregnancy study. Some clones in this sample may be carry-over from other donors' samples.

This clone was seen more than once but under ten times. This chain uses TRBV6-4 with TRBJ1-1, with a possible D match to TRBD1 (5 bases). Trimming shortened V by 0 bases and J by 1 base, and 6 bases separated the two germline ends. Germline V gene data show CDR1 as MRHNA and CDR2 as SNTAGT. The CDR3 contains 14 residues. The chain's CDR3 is CASSDSTENTEAFF. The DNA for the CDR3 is TGTGCCAGCAGTGACTCGACAGAGAACACTGAAGCTTTCTTT.

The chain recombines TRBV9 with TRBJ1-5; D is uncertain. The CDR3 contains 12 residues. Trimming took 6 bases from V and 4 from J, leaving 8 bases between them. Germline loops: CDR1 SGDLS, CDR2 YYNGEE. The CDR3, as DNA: TGTGCCAGCAACAACAGAAATCAGCCCCAGCATTTT. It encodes CASNNRNQPQHF.